This TCR beta chain is from a study of T cells in Graves' hyperthyroidism and ophthalmopathy. The germline V gene encodes CDR1 DFQATT and CDR2 SNEGSKA (reference sequence). There are 14 residues in the CDR3. V dropped 2 bases and J dropped 5; count of bases not matched to a gene: 9. In this sample, this clonotype turned up many times. Template material for amplifying TCR beta CDR3 regions consisted of RNA transcripts. First-round RT-PCR targeting the TCR CDR3 was performed with the HTBI primer set. TCRdb re-derived calls from the multiplex PCR reads in MiXCR, one entry per CDR3 protein. The sample has 550,000 to 650,000 distinct CDR3 sequences; around 13% are singletons.

V usage is TRBV20-1 and J usage is TRBJ2-7; TRBD1 matches at 7 bases. The sequencing sample was made of blood. The source of this sequence is a woman aged 40-49 years with Graves' hyperthyroidism. The CDR3 DNA reads as TGCAGTGCTAGATCGATACAGGGGACCAACGAGCAGTACTTC. This gives the protein CSARSIQGTNEQYF.